These 5 T cell receptor beta chains came from one sample sequenced in a study of persistence of HIV-infected CD4 T cells. The stimulus was lysate of CMV-infected fibroblasts, about 11 ug/mL. CD40L/CD69 double-negative CD45RO-high memory CD4+ T cells were collected. The libraries were made with immunoSEQ version 4 in survey mode. Clones were read by immunoSEQ multiplex PCR, and TCRdb kept only the in-frame ones, dropping some. The table lists 40,000 to 55,000 clones, about 80% of them singletons, with about 3% in the top ten. No antigens are known for them. The sample here was CD4+ T cells sorted from PBMCs after roughly 18-hour stimulation, taken from a patient who received antiretroviral therapy. The receptors come from an adult man with HIV who was CMV-seropositive.

The V call is TRBV3-1 (or the pseudogene TRBV3-2), the J call TRBJ1-2, with D possibly being TRBD1 (6 bases). Germline assignment: CDR1 LGHDT and CDR2 YNNKEL (reference sequence). This CDR3 region has 15 residues. Trimming removed 0 bases at V and 8 bases at J, with 16 bases between. CDR3 coding DNA: TGTGCCAGCAGCCAAGACGAGAGGGGGAGGGTGGGCTACACCTTC. This codes for CASSQDERGRVGYTF.

V is TRBV9 and J is TRBJ2-1, with TRBD2 as a possible D gene (5 bases). This CDR3 has 14 residues. In germline, CDR1 is SGDLS, CDR2 YYNGEE. V was clipped by 4 bases and J by 5 bases, with 13 bases between them. The CDR3: CASSYRGPDNEQFF. Here the CDR3 DNA reads TGTGCCAGCAGCTACCGAGGGCCCGACAATGAGCAGTTCTTC.

This clone was seen only once. The chain combines TRBV19 with TRBJ2-7, with TRBD1 identical over 8 bases. V dropped 6 bases and J dropped 0; count of bases not matched to a gene: 7. From germline, CDR1 is LNHDA and CDR2 SQIVND (reference sequence). This CDR3 region has 15 residues. CDR3 region: CASRSRQGISYEQYF. The CDR3 bases are TGTGCCAGTAGATCAAGACAGGGGATCTCCTACGAGCAGTACTTC.

V is TRBV9 and J is TRBJ2-3; D unclear. Germline V CDR1 and CDR2: SGDLS, YYNGEE. The germline V and J ends were trimmed by 3 bases and 5 bases, with 16 bases remaining between them. The CDR3 runs to 15 residues. CDR3 sequence reads: CASSAVRAVGDTQYF. The CDR3 region has the DNA TGTGCCAGCAGCGCAGTTAGAGCTGTTGGAGATACGCAGTATTTT.

This chain joins TRBV3-1 (or the pseudogene TRBV3-2) and TRBJ2-3; possibly TRBD2 for D (6 bases). The germline gives CDR1 LGHDT, CDR2 YNNKEL (reference sequence). Trimming took off 4 bases at V and 0 bases at J, with 8 bases between the two ends. This CDR3 contains 14 residues. The CDR3 nucleotides are TGTGCCAGCAGCCTCGGGACTAGCACAGATACGCAGTATTTT. Translating it yields CASSLGTSTDTQYF.